This passage covers 32 T cell receptor beta chains from one sample sequenced in a study of Graves' ophthalmopathy and Graves' hyperthyroidism. Amplifying from RNA transcripts, the study obtained TCR beta CDR3 regions. Second-round multiplex PCR came after first-round RT-PCR with HTBI primers. TCRdb redid the calling of the multiplex PCR reads with MiXCR, one entry per CDR3 protein. The sample consists of some 350,000 distinct CDR3 sequences, about 18% of them appearing once. Sequences were obtained from peripheral blood. The source is an adult woman with stable Graves' hyperthyroidism.

The sample holds a few counts of this clonotype. The chain couples TRBV11-1 to TRBJ2-2, with TRBD2 identical over 10 bases. Germline values: CDR1 SGHAT, CDR2 FQDESV (reference sequence). This CDR3 spans 17 amino acids. V lost 2 bases to trimming and J lost 1 base; unmatched junction nucleotides: 4. In DNA form, the CDR3 reads TGTGCCAGCAGCTTACCTACTAGCGGGGAGAACACCGGGGAGCTGTTTTTT. It encodes CASSLPTSGENTGELFF.

This clonotype was seen many times. The chain joins TRBV6-2 or TRBV6-3 to TRBJ2-7; the D is unclear. CDR1 is MNHEY, CDR2 SVGEGT, per germline. The V and J ends lost 7 bases and 0 bases respectively, with 13 bases between them. This CDR3 region has 14 residues. CDR3 sequence reads: CASTPTGVSYEQYF. The CDR3 nucleotides are TGTGCCAGCACTCCGACCGGAGTCTCCTACGAGCAGTACTTC.

There are many counts of this clonotype. The chain uses TRBV15 and TRBJ2-7; 9 bases agree with TRBD1. The V and J ends lost 0 bases and 4 bases, in that order; junction bases with no gene match: 7. Germline CDR1 reads LNHNV; CDR2 reads YYDKDF (reference sequence). This CDR3 spans 16 amino acids. Here the CDR3 reads CATSRDFTGGSYEQYF. CDR3 sequence (DNA): TGTGCCACCAGCAGAGATTTCACAGGGGGCTCGTACGAGCAGTACTTC.

V is TRBV6-1 and J is TRBJ1-2, with D possibly matching TRBD1 (5 bases). The CDR3 sequence is 15 residues long. Trimming took 1 base from V and 3 from J, leaving 12 bases between them. Germline V lookup: CDR1 MNHNS, CDR2 SASEGT. Written as DNA, the CDR3 is TGTGCCAGCAGTGAAGGGGGGAGCGTCTACTATGGCTACACCTTC. This gives the protein CASSEGGSVYYGYTF.

This clonotype was found many times. The chain carries TRBV12-3 or TRBV12-4 and TRBJ2-7, with 7 bases identical to TRBD2. After removal of 3 bases from V and 5 bases from J, the junction contained 10 bases not matched to a gene. This CDR3 has 15 amino acids. CDR3 loop: CASSFGRERGHEQYF. CDR3 DNA sequence: TGTGCCAGCAGTTTTGGGCGGGAGAGAGGTCACGAGCAGTACTTC.

The CDR3 DNA reads as TGTGCCAGCAGTCCCCAAAATTGGGGTGGCCAGCCCCAGCATTTT. Its protein is CASSPQNWGGQPQHF. The genes are TRBV12-3 or TRBV12-4 and TRBJ1-5, with D hard to call. V was cut by 5 bases and J by 7 bases, with 18 bases left in between. CDR3 length: 15 amino acids.

This clonotype showed up many times. The J gene is TRBJ2-7, the V gene TRBV20-1; D may be TRBD2 (6 bases). V was shortened by 3 bases and J by 3 bases, with 24 bases between the two germline ends. The CDR3 has 17 residues. Germline V gene sequence: CDR1 DFQATT, CDR2 SNEGSKA (reference sequence). CDR3 nucleotide sequence: TGCAGTGCTAGGCCGCTCCTACCGGGACTTTTGGACTACGAGCAGTACTTC. Translated: CSARPLLPGLLDYEQYF.

The chain joins TRBV6-1 to TRBJ1-2; 7 positions agree with TRBD1. The CDR3 spans 12 residues. V dropped 6 bases and J dropped 7; count of bases not matched to a gene: 5. The V gene's germline CDR1 is MNHNS and CDR2 SASEGT. CDR3 nucleotides: TGTGCCAGCAGACAGGGGAGTTCTGGCTACACCTTC. Protein: CASRQGSSGYTF.

This clonotype was recorded at least ten times. The chain is built from TRBV12-3 or TRBV12-4 and TRBJ1-5; D uncertain. Between the trimmed V and J ends, which lost 2 bases and 7 bases, there was a span of 6 bases. CDR3 size: 12 residues. The CDR3 region has the DNA TGTGCCAGCAGTTTACTCCCACAGCCCCAGCATTTT. Translation: CASSLLPQPQHF.

This clonotype was detected ten times or more. The chain has TRBV10-3 and TRBJ1-1; D is uncertain. Between the trimmed V and J ends, which lost 4 bases and 9 bases, there was a span of 15 bases. The CDR3 extends over 13 amino acids. CDR1 and CDR2 (germline): ENHRY, SYGVKD. In DNA form, the CDR3 reads TGTGCCATCAGTGGGCGTCCTGCTTCCAAAGCTTTCTTT. It is translated as CAISGRPASKAFF.

This clonotype showed up many times. This chain connects TRBV5-1 to TRBJ2-7; a possible D gene is TRBD2 (5 bases). Per the germline V gene, CDR1 is SGHRS and CDR2 is YFSETQ. V was trimmed by 5 bases and J by 2 bases, leaving 23 bases between them. This CDR3 has 17 residues. The CDR3 region is CASRPAAGETGTYEQYF. The CDR3 DNA follows: TGCGCCAGCAGACCGGCTGCAGGCGAGACGGGAACCTACGAGCAGTACTTC.

This clonotype was observed at least ten times. The genes are TRBV2 and TRBJ2-6, with 8 nucleotides matching TRBD2. With 6 bases clipped from V and 3 bases from J, the junction kept 13 bases outside the gene matches. The CDR3 contains 18 residues. Germline-derived CDR1 and CDR2 are SNHLY and FYNNEI. The CDR3 DNA reads TGTGCCAGCAGGCCAAAAGGGGTAGCGGGACGTGGGGCCAACGTCCTGACTTTC. Protein sequence: CASRPKGVAGRGANVLTF.

J is TRBJ2-7 and V is TRBV28; maybe TRBD2 (5 bases). The CDR3 has 13 amino acids. The ends were cut back, 7 bases at V and 2 bases at J, with 12 bases in the middle. Germline V gene sequence: CDR1 MDHEN, CDR2 SYDVKM. The chain's CDR3 is CASTLEGPYEQYF. The DNA of the CDR3 is TGTGCCAGCACCCTAGAGGGTCCCTACGAGCAGTACTTC.

This clonotype was detected ten times or more. The V and J genes are TRBV27 and TRBJ2-5; D remains unclear. Germline V gene sequence: CDR1 MNHEY, CDR2 SMNVEV (reference sequence). Trimming took 5 bases from V and 2 from J, leaving 12 bases between them. This CDR3 region has 14 residues. CDR3 protein: CASSPRLAQETQYF. DNA of the CDR3: TGTGCCAGCAGTCCCCGGTTGGCACAAGAGACCCAGTACTTC.

This clonotype came up many times. The rearrangement uses TRBV28 and TRBJ2-5; D not certain. CDR1 and CDR2 from the germline V gene are MDHEN and SYDVKM. V was clipped by 7 bases and J by 2 bases, with 8 bases between them. The CDR3 is 12 amino acids. CDR3 bases: TGTGCCAGCACCTCCGATCAAGAGACCCAGTACTTC. Translation: CASTSDQETQYF.

This clonotype was recorded many times. This chain uses TRBV19 with TRBJ1-1; no clear D. Germline CDR1 and CDR2: LNHDA and SQIVND (reference sequence). The CDR3 runs to 12 residues. Between the trimmed V and J ends, which lost 11 bases and 4 bases, there was a span of 14 bases. Here the CDR3 DNA reads TGTGCCTCCTCGGTGAGTGGCACTGAAGCTTTCTTT. Its translation: CASSVSGTEAFF.

This clonotype was seen at least ten times. This chain connects TRBV30 to TRBJ1-5, with D maybe TRBD1 (5 bases). With 0 bases removed from V and 2 bases from J, the gap between germline ends came to 11 bases. CDR3 length equals 15 residues. Germline-derived CDR1 and CDR2 are GTSNPN and SVGIG (reference sequence). The CDR3 coding sequence is TGTGCCTGGAGTGTTTGGGGGGTCGGCAATCAGCCCCAGCATTTT. As protein: CAWSVWGVGNQPQHF.

This clonotype has ten or more counts. The V gene is TRBV6-2 or TRBV6-3, the J gene TRBJ1-5; TRBD1 matches 9 bases. V lost 6 bases and J lost 5; bases outside the gene matches: 2. Germline-derived CDR1 and CDR2 are MNHEY and SVGEGT. CDR3 length: 13 residues. The CDR3 loop is CASRRQGDQPQHF. DNA of the CDR3: TGTGCCAGCAGGCGACAGGGGGATCAGCCCCAGCATTTT.

This clonotype has a count of ten or more. The CDR3 bases are TGTGCCAGCAGTTCTTTTGGCCCGTCGGGGGAGGATAGTAAAGAGACCCAGTACTTC. Encoded protein: CASSSFGPSGEDSKETQYF. The V and J genes are TRBV28 and TRBJ2-5, with D possibly being TRBD2 (6 bases). The CDR3 sequence is 19 residues long. Trimming left V 4 bases short and J 3 bases short, with 27 bases between. Looked up from germline, CDR1 is MDHEN and CDR2 is SYDVKM.

This clonotype was seen more than once but under ten times. Here the CDR3 reads CASSQDRLSSYEQYF. In DNA, the CDR3 is TGCGCCAGCAGCCAAGATCGATTGAGCTCCTACGAGCAGTACTTC. The chain is built from TRBV4-3 and TRBJ2-7, with D unclear. Trimming pared 0 bases from V and 0 bases from J, leaving 9 bases between. Germline values: CDR1 LGHNA, CDR2 YSLEER. This CDR3 has 15 amino acids.

This clonotype showed up many times. The chain uses TRBV29-1 and TRBJ2-5; D could derive from TRBD1 or TRBD2 (5 bases each). Germline loops: CDR1 SQVTM, CDR2 ANQGSEA. Trimming left V 1 base short and J 0 bases short, with 18 bases between. The CDR3 totals 17 residues. CDR3 bases: TGCAGCGTTGAAGGGGGGACCCCAACTCTCTACCAAGAGACCCAGTACTTC. Its protein is CSVEGGTPTLYQETQYF.

This clonotype has a count of ten or more. The gene calls are TRBV5-1 and TRBJ1-1, with 9 bases matching TRBD1. Germline V gene lookup returns CDR1 SGHRS and CDR2 YFSETQ. The V and J ends lost 0 bases and 1 base, in that order; junction bases with no gene match: 1. The CDR3 has 15 residues. CDR3 sequence reads: CASSLDRGRNTEAFF. For the CDR3, the DNA is TGCGCCAGCAGCTTGGACAGGGGGCGGAACACTGAAGCTTTCTTT.

This clonotype was counted ten times or more. The gene calls are TRBV4-1 and TRBJ1-1, with D maybe TRBD1 (5 bases). This CDR3 spans 13 amino acids. CDR1 is MGHRA, CDR2 YSYEKL, per germline. V was cut by 3 bases and J by 2 bases, with 7 bases left in between. In DNA form, the CDR3 reads TGCGCCAGCAGCCATGGGGGTAACACTGAAGCTTTCTTT. It is translated as CASSHGGNTEAFF.

This clonotype was observed many times. The chain carries TRBV7-2 and TRBJ1-1; D gene ambiguous. CDR3 length: 14 amino acids. CDR1 is SGHTA and CDR2 is FQGNSA in the germline V gene. Trimming left V 0 bases short and J 0 bases short, with 5 bases between. The DNA of the CDR3 is TGTGCCAGCAGCTTAGCAGAGCTGAACACTGAAGCTTTCTTT. Translation gives CASSLAELNTEAFF.

The table lists this clonotype with a count of one. The rearrangement joins TRBV29-1 to TRBJ2-7; TRBD2 might be the D (6 bases). The CDR3 spans 14 residues. Germline V gene sequence: CDR1 SQVTM, CDR2 ANQGSEA. Trimming left V 0 bases short and J 3 bases short, with 12 bases between. The CDR3: CSVEDGGESYEQYF. CDR3 DNA: TGCAGCGTTGAAGATGGAGGGGAGAGCTACGAGCAGTACTTC.

This clonotype was detected ten times or more. The CDR3 DNA sequence: TGTGCCAGTAGTTCACGGACTAGCGGGAGTCTCTACGAGCAGTACTTC. Protein: CASSSRTSGSLYEQYF. The gene calls are TRBV19 and TRBJ2-7; 13 positions agree with TRBD2. Germline loops: CDR1 LNHDA, CDR2 SQIVND (reference sequence). The CDR3 extends over 16 amino acids. V dropped 5 bases and J dropped 3; count of bases not matched to a gene: 7.

This clonotype came up many times. The chain employs TRBV4-1 and TRBJ2-5; 12 bases fit TRBD2. This CDR3 is 16 amino acids long. Germline V gene data show CDR1 as MGHRA and CDR2 as YSYEKL. V lost 0 bases to trimming and J lost 5 bases; unmatched junction nucleotides: 4. Here the CDR3 reads CASSQEPSGRVETQYF. The CDR3, as DNA: TGCGCCAGCAGCCAAGAGCCTAGCGGGAGGGTCGAGACCCAGTACTTC.

Only one count was recorded for this clonotype. The final CDR3 position lacks the conserved phenylalanine or tryptophan, pointing to a likely read error. This chain joins TRBV28 and TRBJ2-5; D is possibly TRBD2 (5 bases). The CDR3 runs 13 residues. The germline gives CDR1 MDHEN, CDR2 SYDVKM. CDR3 amino acids: CATLTASGETQYL. The CDR3 DNA is TGTGCGACCCTCACGGCCTCGGGGGAGACCCAGTACTTG.

This clonotype has ten or more counts. The chain joins TRBV6-5 to TRBJ1-1, with 7 bases matching TRBD1. Germline-derived CDR1 and CDR2 are MNHEY and SVGAGI. This CDR3 region has 15 residues. Losses at the gene ends were 3 bases for V and 0 bases for J; bases not matched to a gene: 4. The CDR3 sequence: CASSYPGQLNTEAFF. CDR3 nucleotides: TGTGCCAGCAGTTATCCGGGACAGTTGAACACTGAAGCTTTCTTT.

The V call is TRBV3-1, the J call TRBJ2-7, with D uncertain. Germline V gene sequence: CDR1 LGHDT, CDR2 YNNKEL (reference sequence). The CDR3 consists of 13 residues. Deletions cut 2 bases from V and 7 bases from J, with 12 bases between. CDR3 bases: TGTGCCAGCAGCCAATTAAGCGCAGAAGAGCAGTACTTC. Translated: CASSQLSAEEQYF.

This clonotype occurred many times. The chain combines TRBV19 with TRBJ2-6; 7 bases fit TRBD1. The V and J ends lost 6 bases and 0 bases, in that order; junction bases with no gene match: 11. The germline gives CDR1 LNHDA, CDR2 SQIVND (reference sequence). The CDR3 loop spans 18 amino acids. In DNA form, the CDR3 reads TGTGCCAGTAGCCAATTGCCGGGACAGTCCTCTGGGGCCAACGTCCTGACTTTC. Translated, it gives CASSQLPGQSSGANVLTF. The whole variable domain, filled in from reference TRBV19 and TRBJ2-6, reads DGGITQSPKYLFRKEGQNVTLSCEQNLNHDAMYWYRQDPGQGLRLIYYSQIVNDFQKGDIAEGYSVSREKKESFPLTVTSAQKNPTAFYLCASSQLPGQSSGANVLTFGAGSRLTVL.

The sample holds many counts of this clonotype. CDR3 bases: TGCGCCAGCAGCCCAACGGCTGGGGGCTATAATTCACCCCTCCACTTT. As protein: CASSPTAGGYNSPLHF. The chain combines TRBV4-3 with TRBJ1-6; D is perhaps TRBD1 (5 bases). V dropped 4 bases and J dropped 3 bases, with 13 bases sitting between them. CDR1 is LGHNA and CDR2 is YSLEER in the germline V gene. The CDR3 is 16 amino acids.